This T cell receptor (beta chain) was captured by sequencing in a study of blood T cell repertoires in COVID-19. The V gene end was trimmed by 7 bases and the J gene end by 3 bases; junction bases not matched to a gene: 15. There are 16 residues in the CDR3. Germline V gene sequence: CDR1 SNHLY, CDR2 FYNNEI. The repertoire was sequenced with immunoSEQ multiplex PCR; TCRdb's copy has only in-frame clones and lacks some. Counted here are approximately 360,000 clones, roughly 90% occurring once; the ten biggest clones make up approximately 1%. This receptor was obtained from a woman aged 30 to 39 with acute COVID-19. V gene TRBV2 combines with J gene TRBJ2-7; 7 nucleotides line up with TRBD1. The sequenced sample was PBMCs or T cells enriched from blood (not recorded which). The CDR3 nucleotides are TGTGCCAGCACCCGAGAGGGGGCTGTAGTTATCTACGAGCAGTACTTC. This gives the protein CASTREGAVVIYEQYF.